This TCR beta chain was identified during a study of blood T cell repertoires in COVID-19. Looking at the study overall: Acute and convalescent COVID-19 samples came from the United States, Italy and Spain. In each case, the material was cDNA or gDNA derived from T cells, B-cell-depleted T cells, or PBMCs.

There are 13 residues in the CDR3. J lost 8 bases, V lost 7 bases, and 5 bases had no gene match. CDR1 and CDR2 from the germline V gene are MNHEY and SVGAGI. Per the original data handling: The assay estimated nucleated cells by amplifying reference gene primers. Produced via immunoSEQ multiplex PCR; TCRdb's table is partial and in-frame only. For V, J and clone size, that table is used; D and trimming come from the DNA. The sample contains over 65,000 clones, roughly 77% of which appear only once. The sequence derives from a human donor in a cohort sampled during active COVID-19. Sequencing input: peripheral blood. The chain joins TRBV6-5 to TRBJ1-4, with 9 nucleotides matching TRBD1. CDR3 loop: CASTDRGKEKLFF. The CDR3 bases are TGTGCCAGCACGGACAGGGGAAAAGAAAAACTGTTTTTT.